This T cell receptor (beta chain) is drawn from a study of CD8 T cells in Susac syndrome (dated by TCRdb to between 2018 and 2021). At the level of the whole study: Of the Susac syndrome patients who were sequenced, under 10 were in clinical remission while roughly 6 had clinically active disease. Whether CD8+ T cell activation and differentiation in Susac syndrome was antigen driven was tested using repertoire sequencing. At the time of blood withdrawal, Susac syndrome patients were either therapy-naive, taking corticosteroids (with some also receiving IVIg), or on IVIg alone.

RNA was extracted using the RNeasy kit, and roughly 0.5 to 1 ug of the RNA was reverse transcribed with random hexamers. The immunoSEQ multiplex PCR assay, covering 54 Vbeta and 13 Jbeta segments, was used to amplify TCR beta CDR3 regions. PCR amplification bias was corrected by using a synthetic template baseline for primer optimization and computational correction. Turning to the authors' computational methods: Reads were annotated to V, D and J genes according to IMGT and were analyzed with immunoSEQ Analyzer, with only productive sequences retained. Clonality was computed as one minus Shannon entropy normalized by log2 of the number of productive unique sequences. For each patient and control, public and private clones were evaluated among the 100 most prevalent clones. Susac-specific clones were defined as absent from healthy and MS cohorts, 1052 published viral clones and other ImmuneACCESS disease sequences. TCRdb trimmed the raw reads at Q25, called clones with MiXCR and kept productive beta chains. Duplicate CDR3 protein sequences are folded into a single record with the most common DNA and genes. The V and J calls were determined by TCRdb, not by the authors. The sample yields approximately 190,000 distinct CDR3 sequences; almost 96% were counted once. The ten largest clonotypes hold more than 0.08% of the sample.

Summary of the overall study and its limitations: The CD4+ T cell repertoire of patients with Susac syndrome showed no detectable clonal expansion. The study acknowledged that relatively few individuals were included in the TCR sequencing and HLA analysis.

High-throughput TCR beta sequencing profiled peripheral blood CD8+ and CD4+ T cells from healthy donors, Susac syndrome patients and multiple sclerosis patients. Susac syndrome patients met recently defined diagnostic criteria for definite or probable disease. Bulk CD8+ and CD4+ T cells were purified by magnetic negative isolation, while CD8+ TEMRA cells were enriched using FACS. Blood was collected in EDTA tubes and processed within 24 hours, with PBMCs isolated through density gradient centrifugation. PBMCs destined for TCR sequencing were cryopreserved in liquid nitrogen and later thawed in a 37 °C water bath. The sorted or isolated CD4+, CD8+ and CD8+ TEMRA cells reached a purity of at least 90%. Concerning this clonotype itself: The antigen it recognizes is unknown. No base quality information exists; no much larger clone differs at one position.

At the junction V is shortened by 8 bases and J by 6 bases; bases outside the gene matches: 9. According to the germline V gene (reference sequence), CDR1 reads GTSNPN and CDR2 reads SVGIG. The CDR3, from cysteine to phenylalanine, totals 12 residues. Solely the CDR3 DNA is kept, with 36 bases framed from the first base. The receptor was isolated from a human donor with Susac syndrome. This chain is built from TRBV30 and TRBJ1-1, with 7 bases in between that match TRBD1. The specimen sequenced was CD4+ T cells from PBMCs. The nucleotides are TGTGCCACCCGACAGGGTTGGGCTGAAGCTTTCTTT. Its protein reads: CATRQGWAEAFF.